This T cell receptor beta chain was sequenced during a study of blood T cell repertoires in COVID-19. Individuals aged roughly 18 to 95 years were recruited from fewer than 25 US areas. The V gene's germline CDR1 is LGHDT and CDR2 YNNKEL (reference sequence). Trimming took 0 bases from V and 10 from J, leaving 21 bases between them. This CDR3 is built from 16 residues. Generated by immunoSEQ multiplex PCR, the TCRdb table keeps only in-frame clones and is missing some. The sample shows 150,000 or so clones, around 85% of them seen only once. The origin of this receptor is a man aged 50-60 years who had recovered from COVID-19. This chain links TRBV3-1 (or the pseudogene TRBV3-2) with TRBJ1-2; D call uncertain. The sequenced material came from PBMCs or T cells enriched from blood (not recorded which). The CDR3 DNA sequence: TGTGCCAGCAGCCAAGATAGGAGACGGGAGCGAGAGGACTACACCTTC. It is translated as CASSQDRRREREDYTF.